The entry below describes one TCR beta chain. Its antigen is not identified. Extraction of RNA preceded its reverse transcription into cDNA, which served as the sequencing template. The protocol was immunoSEQ multiplex PCR, while the TCRdb copy is restricted to in-frame clones and leaves out a portion. The sample lists some 150,000 clones, 62% occurring once. Germline trimming cut 0 bases from V and 8 bases from J; bases unmatched to any gene: 6. The CDR3 is made up of 15 amino acids. The germline CDR1 and CDR2 sequences are SGHRS and YFSETQ. The data stem from a study of CD8+ T cells in alopecia areata. Findings of the study overall: Lesional scalp exceeded normal scalp in clonality, especially in alopecia totalis/universalis. Among patients, TCR sharing was less clear than in mice, a difference possibly due in part to HLA diversity in the patient population. Normal-skin resident alphabeta T cells also appear among scalp sample sequences.

Sequencing was carried out using CD8+ T cells sorted from blood. The source is a human donor in good health. The gene calls are TRBV5-1 and TRBJ2-1; 9 nucleotides align to TRBD2. The CDR3 DNA reads TGCGCCAGCAGCTTGGGTAGCGGGAGTGTCGATGAGCAGTTCTTC. Its translation: CASSLGSGSVDEQFF.